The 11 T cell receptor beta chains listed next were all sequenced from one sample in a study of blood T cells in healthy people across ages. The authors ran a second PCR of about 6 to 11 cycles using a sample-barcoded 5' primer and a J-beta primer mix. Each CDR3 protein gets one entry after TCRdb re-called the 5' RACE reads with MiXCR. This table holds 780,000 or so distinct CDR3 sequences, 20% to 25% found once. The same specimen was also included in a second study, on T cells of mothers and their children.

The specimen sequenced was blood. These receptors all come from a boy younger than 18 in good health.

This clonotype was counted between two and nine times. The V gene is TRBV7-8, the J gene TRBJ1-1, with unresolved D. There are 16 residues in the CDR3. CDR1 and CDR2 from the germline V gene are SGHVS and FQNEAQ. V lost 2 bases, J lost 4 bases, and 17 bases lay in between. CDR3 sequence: CASSLYQDELPTEAFF. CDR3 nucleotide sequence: TGTGCCAGCAGCTTATACCAGGACGAACTGCCCACTGAAGCTTTCTTT. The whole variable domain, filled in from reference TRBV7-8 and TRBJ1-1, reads GAGVSQSPRYKVAKRGQDVALRCDPISGHVSLFWYQQALGQGPEFLTYFQNEAQLDKSGLPSDRFFAERPEGSVSTLKIQRTQQEDSAVYLCASSLYQDELPTEAFFGQGTRLTVV.

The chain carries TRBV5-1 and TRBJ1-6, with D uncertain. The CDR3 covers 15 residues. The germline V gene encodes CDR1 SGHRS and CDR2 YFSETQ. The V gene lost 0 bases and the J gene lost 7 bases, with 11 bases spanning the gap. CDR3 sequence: CASSLDFEGNSPLHF. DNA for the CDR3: TGCGCCAGCAGCTTGGATTTCGAAGGGAATTCACCCCTCCACTTT. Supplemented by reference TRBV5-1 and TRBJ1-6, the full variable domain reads KAGVTQTPRYLIKTRGQQVTLSCSPISGHRSVSWYQQTPGQGLQFLFEYFSETQRNKGNFPGRFSGRQFSNSRSEMNVSTLELGDSALYLCASSLDFEGNSPLHFGNGTRLTVT.

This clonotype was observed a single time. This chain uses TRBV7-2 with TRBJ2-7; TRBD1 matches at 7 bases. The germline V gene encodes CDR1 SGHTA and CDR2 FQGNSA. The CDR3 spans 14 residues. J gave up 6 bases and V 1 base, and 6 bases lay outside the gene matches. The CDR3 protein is CASSLGQGLFEQYF. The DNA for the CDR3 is TGTGCCAGCAGCTTAGGACAGGGATTATTCGAGCAGTACTTC.

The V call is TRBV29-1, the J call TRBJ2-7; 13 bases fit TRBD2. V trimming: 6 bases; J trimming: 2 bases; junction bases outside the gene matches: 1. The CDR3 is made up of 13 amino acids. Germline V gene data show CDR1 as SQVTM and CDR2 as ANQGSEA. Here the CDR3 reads CSVGTSGAYEQYF. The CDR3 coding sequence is TGCAGCGTCGGGACTAGCGGGGCCTACGAGCAGTACTTC.

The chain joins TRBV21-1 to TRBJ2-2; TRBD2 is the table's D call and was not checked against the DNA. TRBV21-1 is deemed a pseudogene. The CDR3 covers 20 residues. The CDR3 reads CASSKGLTSGFKPNTGELFF. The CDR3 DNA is TGTGCCAGCAGCAAAGGACTGACTAGCGGGTTTAAACCGAACACCGGGGAGCTGTTTTTT.

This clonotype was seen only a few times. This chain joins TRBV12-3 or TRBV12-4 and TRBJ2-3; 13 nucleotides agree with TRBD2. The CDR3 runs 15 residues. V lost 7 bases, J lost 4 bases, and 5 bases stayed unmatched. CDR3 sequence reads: CASTEGLAGADTQYF. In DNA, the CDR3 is TGTGCCAGCACCGAAGGACTAGCGGGGGCAGATACGCAGTATTTT.

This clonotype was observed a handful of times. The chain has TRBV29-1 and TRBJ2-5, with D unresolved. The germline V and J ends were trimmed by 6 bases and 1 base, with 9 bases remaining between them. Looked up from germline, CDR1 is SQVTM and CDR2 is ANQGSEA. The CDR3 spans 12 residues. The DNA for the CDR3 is TGCAGCGTCGCCACAACCCAAGAGACCCAGTACTTC. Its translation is CSVATTQETQYF.

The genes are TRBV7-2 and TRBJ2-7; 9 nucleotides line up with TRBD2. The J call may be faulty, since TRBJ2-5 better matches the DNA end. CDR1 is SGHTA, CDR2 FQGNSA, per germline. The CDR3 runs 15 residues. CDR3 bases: TGTGCCAGCAGCCAGCAGACTAGCGGAAAAGAGACCCAGTACTTC. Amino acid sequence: CASSQQTSGKETQYF.

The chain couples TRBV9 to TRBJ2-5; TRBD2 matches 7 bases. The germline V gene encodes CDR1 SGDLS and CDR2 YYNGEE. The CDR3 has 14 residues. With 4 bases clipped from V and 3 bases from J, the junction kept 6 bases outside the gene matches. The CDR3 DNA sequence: TGTGCCAGCAGCTCAACTAGCGTAAAAGAGACCCAGTACTTC. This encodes CASSSTSVKETQYF.

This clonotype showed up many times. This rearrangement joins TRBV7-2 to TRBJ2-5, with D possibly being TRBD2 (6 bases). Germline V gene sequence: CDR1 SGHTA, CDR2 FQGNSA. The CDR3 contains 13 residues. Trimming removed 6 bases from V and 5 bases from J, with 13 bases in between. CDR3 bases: TGTGCCAGCAGTCGAGCGGGCGGCGAGACCCAGTACTTC. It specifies CASSRAGGETQYF. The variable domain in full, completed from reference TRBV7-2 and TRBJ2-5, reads GAGVSQSPSNKVTEKGKDVELRCDPISGHTALYWYRQSLGQGLEFLIYFQGNSAPDKSGLPSDRFSAERTGGSVSTLTIQRTQQEDSAVYLCASSRAGGETQYFGPGTRLLVL.

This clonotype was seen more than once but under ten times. Here the CDR3 DNA reads TGTGCCAGCAGCGACGACAGAAGCTCCTACAATGAGCAGTTCTTC. Its translation: CASSDDRSSYNEQFF. The V gene is TRBV11-1, the J gene TRBJ2-1, with D possibly TRBD1 on 5 matching bases. Trimming took 5 bases from V and 0 from J, leaving 11 bases between them. The germline gives CDR1 SGHAT, CDR2 FQDESV (reference sequence). The CDR3 totals 15 residues.